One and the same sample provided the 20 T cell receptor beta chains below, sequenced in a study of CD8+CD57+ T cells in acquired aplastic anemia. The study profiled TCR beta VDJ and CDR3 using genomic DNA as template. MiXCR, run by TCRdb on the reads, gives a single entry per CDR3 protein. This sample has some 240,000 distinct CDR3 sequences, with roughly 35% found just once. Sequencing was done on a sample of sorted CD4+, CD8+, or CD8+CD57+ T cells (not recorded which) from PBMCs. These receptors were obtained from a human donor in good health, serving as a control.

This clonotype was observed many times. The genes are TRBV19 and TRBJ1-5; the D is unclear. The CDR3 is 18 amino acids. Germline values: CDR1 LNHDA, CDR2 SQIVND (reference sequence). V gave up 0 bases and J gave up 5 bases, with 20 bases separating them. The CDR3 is CASSIDLMRVRGYQPQHF. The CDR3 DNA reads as TGTGCCAGTAGTATAGATCTAATGCGGGTTAGAGGCTATCAGCCCCAGCATTTT.

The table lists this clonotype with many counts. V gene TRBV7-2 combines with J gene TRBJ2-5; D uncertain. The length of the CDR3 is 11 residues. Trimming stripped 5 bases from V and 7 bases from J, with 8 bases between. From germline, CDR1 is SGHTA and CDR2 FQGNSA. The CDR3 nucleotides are TGTGCCAGCAGCCCTTTGGGGACCCAGTACTTC. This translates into CASSPLGTQYF. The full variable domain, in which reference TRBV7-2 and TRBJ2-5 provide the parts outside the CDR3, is GAGVSQSPSNKVTEKGKDVELRCDPISGHTALYWYRQSLGQGLEFLIYFQGNSAPDKSGLPSDRFSAERTGGSVSTLTIQRTQQEDSAVYLCASSPLGTQYFGPGTRLLVL.

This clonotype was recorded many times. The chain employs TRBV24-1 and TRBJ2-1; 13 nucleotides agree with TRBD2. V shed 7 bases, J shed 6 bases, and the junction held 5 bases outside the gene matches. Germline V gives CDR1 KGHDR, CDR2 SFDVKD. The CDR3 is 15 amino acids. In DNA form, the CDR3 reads TGTGCCACCAGGCCCGGGACTAGCGGGACCAATGAGCAGTTCTTC. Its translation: CATRPGTSGTNEQFF.

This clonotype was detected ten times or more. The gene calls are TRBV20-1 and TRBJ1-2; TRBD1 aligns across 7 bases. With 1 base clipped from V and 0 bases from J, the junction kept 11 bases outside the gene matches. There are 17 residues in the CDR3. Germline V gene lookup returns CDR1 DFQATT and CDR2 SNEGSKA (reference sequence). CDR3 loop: CSARVGTVPSANYGYTF. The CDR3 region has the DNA TGCAGTGCTAGAGTGGGGACAGTCCCCTCCGCTAACTATGGCTACACCTTC.

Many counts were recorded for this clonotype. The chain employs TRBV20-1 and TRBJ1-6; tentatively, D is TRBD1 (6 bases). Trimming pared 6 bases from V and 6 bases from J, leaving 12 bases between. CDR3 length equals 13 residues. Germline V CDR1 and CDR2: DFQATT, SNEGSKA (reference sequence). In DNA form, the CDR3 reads TGCAGTGCCCGTGAGGGGGGTAATTCACCCCTCCACTTT. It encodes CSAREGGNSPLHF.

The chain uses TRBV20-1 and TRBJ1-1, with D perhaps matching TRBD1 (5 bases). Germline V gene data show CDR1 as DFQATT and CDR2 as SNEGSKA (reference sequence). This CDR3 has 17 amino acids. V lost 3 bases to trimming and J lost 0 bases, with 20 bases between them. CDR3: CSASGLWGVAMNTEAFF. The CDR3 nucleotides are TGCAGTGCTAGTGGATTATGGGGGGTAGCGATGAACACTGAAGCTTTCTTT.

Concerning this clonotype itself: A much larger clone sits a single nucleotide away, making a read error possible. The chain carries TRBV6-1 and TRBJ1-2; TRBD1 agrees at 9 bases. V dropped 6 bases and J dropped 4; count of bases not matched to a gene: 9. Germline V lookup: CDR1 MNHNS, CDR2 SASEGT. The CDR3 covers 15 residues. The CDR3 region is CASRQDRGRVYGYTF. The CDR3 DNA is TGTGCCAGCAGACAAGACAGGGGGAGGGTCTATGGCTACACCTTC.

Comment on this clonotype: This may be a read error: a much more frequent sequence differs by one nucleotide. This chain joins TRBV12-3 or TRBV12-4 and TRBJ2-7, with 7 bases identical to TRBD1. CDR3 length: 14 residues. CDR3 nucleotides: TGTGCCGGCAGAAGACAGGGCGGTTCCTACGAGCAGTACTTC. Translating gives CAGRRQGGSYEQYF.

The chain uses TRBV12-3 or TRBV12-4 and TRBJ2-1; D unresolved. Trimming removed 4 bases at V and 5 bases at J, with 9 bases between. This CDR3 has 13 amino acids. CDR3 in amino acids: CASSSGLNNEQFF. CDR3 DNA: TGTGCCAGCAGTTCCGGGTTAAACAATGAGCAGTTCTTC.

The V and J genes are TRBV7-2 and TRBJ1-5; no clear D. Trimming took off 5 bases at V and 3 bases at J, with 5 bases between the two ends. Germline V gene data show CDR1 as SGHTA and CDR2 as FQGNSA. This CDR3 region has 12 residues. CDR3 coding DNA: TGTGCCAGCAGCACGAACAATCAGCCCCAGCATTTT. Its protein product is CASSTNNQPQHF.

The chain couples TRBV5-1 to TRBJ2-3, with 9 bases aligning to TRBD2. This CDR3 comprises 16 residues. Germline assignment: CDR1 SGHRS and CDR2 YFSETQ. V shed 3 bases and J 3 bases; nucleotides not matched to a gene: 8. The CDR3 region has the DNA TGCGCCAGCAGCTCGGGGACTAGCCTAAGTACAGATACGCAGTATTTT. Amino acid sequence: CASSSGTSLSTDTQYF.

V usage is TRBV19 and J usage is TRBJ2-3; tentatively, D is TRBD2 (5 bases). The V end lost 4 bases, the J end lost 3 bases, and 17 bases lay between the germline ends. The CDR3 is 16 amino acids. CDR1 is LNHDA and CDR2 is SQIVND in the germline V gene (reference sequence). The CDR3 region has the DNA TGTGCCAGTAGTACAGGAGGTCGCGGTTGGACAGATACGCAGTATTTT. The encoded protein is CASSTGGRGWTDTQYF.

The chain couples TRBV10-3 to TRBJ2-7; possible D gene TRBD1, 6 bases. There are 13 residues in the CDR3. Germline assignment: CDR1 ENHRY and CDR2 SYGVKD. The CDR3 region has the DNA TGTGCCAGCAGTCCCGCAGGGGTTCGGGAGCAGTACGTC. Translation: CASSPAGVREQYV.

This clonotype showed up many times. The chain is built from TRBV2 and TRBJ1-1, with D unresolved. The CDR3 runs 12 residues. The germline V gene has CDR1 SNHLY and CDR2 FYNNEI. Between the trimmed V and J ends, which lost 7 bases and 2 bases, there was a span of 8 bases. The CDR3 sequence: CASIELNTEAFF. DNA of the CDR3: TGTGCCAGCATTGAGCTAAACACTGAAGCTTTCTTT.

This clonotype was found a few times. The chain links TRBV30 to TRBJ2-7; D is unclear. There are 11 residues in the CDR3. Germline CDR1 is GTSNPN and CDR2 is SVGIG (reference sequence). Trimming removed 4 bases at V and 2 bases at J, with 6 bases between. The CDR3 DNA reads TGTGCCTGGAAGGGTCCCTACGAGCAGTACTTC. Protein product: CAWKGPYEQYF.

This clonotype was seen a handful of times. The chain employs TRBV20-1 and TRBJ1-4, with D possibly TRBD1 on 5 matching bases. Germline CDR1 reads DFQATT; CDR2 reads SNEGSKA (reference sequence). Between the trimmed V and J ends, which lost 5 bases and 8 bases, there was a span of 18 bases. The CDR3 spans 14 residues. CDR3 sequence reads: CSAVGGVEGEKLFF. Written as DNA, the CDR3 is TGCAGTGCTGTGGGGGGAGTGGAGGGGGAAAAACTGTTTTTT.

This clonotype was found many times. The CDR3 DNA sequence: TGTGCCAGCAGGAGGGGACTAGTGAAAGAGACCCAGTACTTC. This encodes CASRRGLVKETQYF. The V and J genes are TRBV12-3 or TRBV12-4 and TRBJ2-5, with 8 nucleotides matching TRBD2. The CDR3 length is 14 residues. With 6 bases clipped from V and 3 bases from J, the junction kept 6 bases outside the gene matches.

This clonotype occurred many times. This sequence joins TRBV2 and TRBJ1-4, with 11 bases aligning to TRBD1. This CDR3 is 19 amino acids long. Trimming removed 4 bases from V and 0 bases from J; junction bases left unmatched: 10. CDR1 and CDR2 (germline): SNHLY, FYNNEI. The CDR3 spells CASSGGQGAIYATNEKLFF. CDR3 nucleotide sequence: TGTGCCAGCAGTGGAGGACAGGGGGCCATCTATGCAACTAATGAAAAACTGTTTTTT.

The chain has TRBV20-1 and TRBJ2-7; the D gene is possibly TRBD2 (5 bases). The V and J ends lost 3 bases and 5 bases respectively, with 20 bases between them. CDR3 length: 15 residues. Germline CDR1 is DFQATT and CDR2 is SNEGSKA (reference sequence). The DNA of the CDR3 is TGCAGTGCTAGTAGCGTCTTCCAAAGGAGGAACGAGCAGTACTTC. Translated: CSASSVFQRRNEQYF.

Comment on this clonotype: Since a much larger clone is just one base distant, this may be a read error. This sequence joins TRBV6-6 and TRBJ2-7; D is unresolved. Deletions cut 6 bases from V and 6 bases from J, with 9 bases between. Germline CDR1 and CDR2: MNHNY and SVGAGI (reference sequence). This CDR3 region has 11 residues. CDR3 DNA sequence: TGTGCCAGCAGCCATGGGTGCGAGCAGTACTTC. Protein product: CASSHGCEQYF.